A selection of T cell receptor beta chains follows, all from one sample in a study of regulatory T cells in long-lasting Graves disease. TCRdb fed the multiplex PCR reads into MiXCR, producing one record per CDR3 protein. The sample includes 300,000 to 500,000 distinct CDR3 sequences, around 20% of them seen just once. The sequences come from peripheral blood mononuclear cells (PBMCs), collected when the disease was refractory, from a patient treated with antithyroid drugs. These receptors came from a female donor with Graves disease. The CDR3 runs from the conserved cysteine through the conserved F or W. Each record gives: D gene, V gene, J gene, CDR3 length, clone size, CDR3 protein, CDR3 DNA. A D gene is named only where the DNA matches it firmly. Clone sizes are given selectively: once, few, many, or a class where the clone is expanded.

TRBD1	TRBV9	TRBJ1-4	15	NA	CASSVAGGFGEKLFF	TGTGCCAGCAGCGTAGCAGGGGGCTTTGGTGAAAAACTGTTTTTT
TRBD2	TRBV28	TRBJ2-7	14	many	CASTPERGRYEQYF	TGTGCCAGCACGCCTGAGCGGGGGAGATACGAGCAGTACTTC
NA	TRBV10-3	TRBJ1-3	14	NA	CAIGGPDSGNTIYF	TGTGCCATCGGTGGGCCGGACTCTGGAAACACCATATATTTT
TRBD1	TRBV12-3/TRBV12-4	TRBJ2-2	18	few	CASRKRDRGFANTGELFF	TGTGCCAGCAGAAAAAGGGACAGGGGGTTCGCGAACACCGGGGAGCTGTTTTTT
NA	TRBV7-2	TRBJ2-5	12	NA	CASSIRGETQYF	TGTGCCAGCAGCATAAGGGGGGAGACCCAGTACTTC
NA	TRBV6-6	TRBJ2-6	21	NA	CASSYSTFSVRFRSGANVLTF	TGTGCCAGCAGTTACTCGACCTTCAGTGTCAGGTTTCGCTCTGGGGCCAACGTCCTGACTTTC
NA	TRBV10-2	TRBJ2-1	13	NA	CASSENSLNEQFF	TGCGCCAGCAGTGAGAATAGCCTCAATGAGCAGTTCTTC
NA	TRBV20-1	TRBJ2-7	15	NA	CSARDFQLNTYEQYF	TGCAGTGCTAGAGATTTCCAGCTTAATACCTACGAGCAGTACTTC
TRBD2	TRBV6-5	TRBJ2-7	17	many	CASSYSVLSPGGYEQYF	TGTGCCAGCAGTTACTCCGTTTTGAGTCCCGGGGGGTACGAGCAGTACTTC
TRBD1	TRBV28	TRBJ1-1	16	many	CASSRRDRGANTEAFF	TGTGCCAGCAGTCGACGGGACAGGGGGGCGAACACTGAAGCTTTCTTT
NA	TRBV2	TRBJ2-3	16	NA	CASSPYGGASGDTQYF	TGTGCCAGCAGCCCCTATGGCGGAGCTTCAGGAGATACGCAGTATTTT
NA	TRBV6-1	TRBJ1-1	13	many	CASARQLNTEAFF	TGTGCCAGCGCCCGGCAGTTGAACACTGAAGCTTTCTTT
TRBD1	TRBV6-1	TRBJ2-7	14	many	CASSRGTGLREQYF	TGTGCCAGCAGCCGTGGGACAGGTCTACGCGAGCAGTACTTC
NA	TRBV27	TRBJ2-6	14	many	CASSSHTGANVLTF	TGTGCCAGCAGTTCACATACCGGGGCCAACGTCCTGACTTTC
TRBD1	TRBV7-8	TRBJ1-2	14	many	CASSLSGQVYGYTF	TGTGCCAGCAGCTTATCGGGACAGGTATATGGCTACACCTTC
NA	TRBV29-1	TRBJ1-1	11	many	CSVVKNTEAFF	TGCAGCGTTGTGAAGAACACTGAAGCTTTCTTT
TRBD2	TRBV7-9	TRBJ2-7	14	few	CASSFREVPYEQYF	TGTGCCAGCAGCTTCCGGGAGGTACCCTACGAGCAGTACTTC
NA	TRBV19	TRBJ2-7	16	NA	CASSKGMQGPSYEQYF	TGTGCCAGTAGTAAAGGAATGCAGGGACCCTCCTACGAGCAGTACTTC
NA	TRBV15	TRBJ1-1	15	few	CATSRDFGKNTEAFF	TGTGCCACCAGCAGAGATTTTGGCAAGAACACTGAAGCTTTCTTT
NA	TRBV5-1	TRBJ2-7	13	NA	CAGSFGQTYEQYF	TGCGCCGGCAGCTTCGGGCAGACCTACGAGCAGTACTTC
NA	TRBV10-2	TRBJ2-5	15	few	CASSRGGGGQETQYF	TGCGCCAGCAGTCGAGGGGGCGGGGGTCAAGAGACCCAGTACTTC
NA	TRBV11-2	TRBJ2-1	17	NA	CASSLDRGPYSYNEQFF	TGTGCCAGCAGCTTAGATCGGGGGCCCTATAGTTACAATGAGCAGTTCTTC
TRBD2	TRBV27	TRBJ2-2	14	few	CASSLLAGSGELFF	TGTGCCAGCAGTTTGCTAGCGGGAAGCGGGGAGCTGTTTTTT
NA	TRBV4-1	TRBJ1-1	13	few	CASSPYGVTEAFF	TGCGCCAGCAGCCCCTACGGAGTCACTGAAGCTTTCTTT
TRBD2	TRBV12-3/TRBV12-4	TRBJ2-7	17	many	CASSSSRLAPYSYEQYF	TGTGCCAGCAGTTCCTCACGACTAGCGCCCTACTCCTACGAGCAGTACTTC
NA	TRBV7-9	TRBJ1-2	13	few	CASSQDTIDGYTF	TGTGCCAGCAGCCAAGACACGATCGATGGCTACACCTTC
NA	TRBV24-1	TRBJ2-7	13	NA	CATQGAGSYEQYF	TGTGCCACTCAAGGGGCCGGCTCCTACGAGCAGTACTTC
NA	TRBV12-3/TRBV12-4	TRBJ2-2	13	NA	CASKALNTGELFF	TGTGCCAGCAAGGCACTGAACACCGGGGAGCTGTTTTTT
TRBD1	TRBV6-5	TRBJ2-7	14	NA	CASSYVQGANEQYF	TGTGCCAGCAGTTATGTCCAGGGGGCCAACGAGCAGTACTTC
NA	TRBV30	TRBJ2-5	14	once	CAWTFDGGWETQYF	TGTGCCTGGACTTTCGATGGGGGCTGGGAGACCCAGTACTTC
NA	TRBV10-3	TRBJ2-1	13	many	CAITQTGYNEQFF	TGTGCCATCACCCAGACAGGTTACAATGAGCAGTTCTTC
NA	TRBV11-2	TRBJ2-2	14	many	CASSYKQVAGELFF	TGTGCCAGCAGCTATAAACAGGTGGCCGGGGAGCTGTTTTTT
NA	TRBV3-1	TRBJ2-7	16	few	CASSQAGAGRTYEQYF	TGTGCCAGCAGCCAAGCCGGGGCAGGTCGAACCTACGAGCAGTACTTC
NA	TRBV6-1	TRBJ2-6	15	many	CASMRGGSGANVLTF	TGTGCCAGCATGAGAGGGGGATCTGGGGCCAACGTCCTGACTTTC
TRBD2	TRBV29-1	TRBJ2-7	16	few	CSVRSELAGGRYEQYF	TGCAGCGTAAGAAGCGAACTAGCGGGAGGACGATACGAGCAGTACTTC
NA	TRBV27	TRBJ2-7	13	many	CASNVAGSYEQYF	TGTGCCAGCAACGTCGCAGGCTCCTACGAGCAGTACTTC
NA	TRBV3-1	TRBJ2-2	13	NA	CASSHLATGELFF	TGTGCCAGCAGCCACCTTGCCACCGGGGAGCTGTTTTTT
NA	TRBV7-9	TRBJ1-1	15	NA	CASTGTGPEGTEAFF	TGTGCCAGCACCGGAACAGGGCCCGAAGGCACTGAAGCTTTCTTT
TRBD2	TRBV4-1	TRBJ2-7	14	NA	CASSHASGRYEQYF	TGCGCCAGCAGCCATGCTAGCGGGAGGTACGAGCAGTACTTC
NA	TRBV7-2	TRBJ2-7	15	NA	CASSLSRGVMGEQYF	TGCGCCAGCAGCTTATCTAGGGGAGTCATGGGGGAGCAGTACTTC
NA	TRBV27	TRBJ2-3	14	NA	CASSLQTGTDTQYF	TGTGCCAGCAGTCTTCAGACAGGCACAGATACGCAGTATTTT
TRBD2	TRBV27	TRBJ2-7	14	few	CASSLFAGGVEQYF	TGTGCCAGCAGTTTATTTGCGGGGGGGGTCGAGCAGTACTTC